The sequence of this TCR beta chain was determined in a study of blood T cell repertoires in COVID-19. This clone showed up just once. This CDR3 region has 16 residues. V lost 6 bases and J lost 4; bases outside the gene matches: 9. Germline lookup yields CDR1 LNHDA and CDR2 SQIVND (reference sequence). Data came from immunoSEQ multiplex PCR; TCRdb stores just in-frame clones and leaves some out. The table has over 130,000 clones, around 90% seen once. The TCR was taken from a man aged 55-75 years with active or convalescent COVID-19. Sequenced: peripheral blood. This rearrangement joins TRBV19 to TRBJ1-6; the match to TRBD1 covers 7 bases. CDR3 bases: TGTGCCAGTAGAGTGATTGGGGACAGTTATAATTCACCCCTCCACTTT. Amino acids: CASRVIGDSYNSPLHF.